These T cell receptor beta chains were read from a single sample in a study of identical twins. A single record per CDR3 protein comes from TCRdb applying MiXCR to the 5' RACE reads. Of approximately 590,000 distinct CDR3 sequences listed, just under 10% were seen once; the top ten hold more than 2.5%. The sample was also reused in another study, on yellow fever vaccine responses in identical twins.

Sequenced sample: PBMCs. The receptors derive from a woman between 18 and 29 years old in good health. Both conserved end residues are part of each CDR3. D genes are given only for firm matches. Clone size is given for some rows only: seen once, a few or many times, or a class if the clone is expanded.

D: NA
size: NA
J: TRBJ2-7
length: 14
V: TRBV5-4
DNA: TGTGCCATGAGCCCTGGGCACGTGCCCTACGAGCAGTACTTC
CDR3: CAMSPGHVPYEQYF

D: TRBD2
size: many
J: TRBJ2-3
length: 16
V: TRBV3-1
DNA: TGTGCCAGCAGCCCCCCAGGAGCGGGGGGTCCAGATACGCAGTATTTT
CDR3: CASSPPGAGGPDTQYF

D: TRBD2
size: few
J: TRBJ2-3
length: 14
V: TRBV29-1
DNA: TGCAGCGTTGCACTGAGCGGGAAGACAGATACGCAGTATTTT
CDR3: CSVALSGKTDTQYF

D: NA
size: many
J: TRBJ2-5
length: 14
V: TRBV12-3/TRBV12-4
DNA: TGTGCCAGCACCTTGGAGGGGACCCAAGAGACCCAGTACTTC
CDR3: CASTLEGTQETQYF

D: TRBD2
size: NA
J: TRBJ2-3
length: 16
V: TRBV6-5
DNA: TGTGCCAGCAGTTACTTTAGCGGGTCTAGCACAGATACGCAGTATTTT
CDR3: CASSYFSGSSTDTQYF

D: NA
size: NA
J: TRBJ2-3
length: 15
V: TRBV18
DNA: TGTGCCAGCTCACCACCGGAAGCTAGCGACTATACGCAGTATTTT
CDR3: CASSPPEASDYTQYF

D: NA
size: once
J: TRBJ2-7
length: 15
V: TRBV28
DNA: TGTGCCACCACCCGGGGGCTCTCCCGATCCTACGGGCAGTACTTC
CDR3: CATTRGLSRSYGQYF

D: TRBD1
size: few
J: TRBJ2-5
length: 15
V: TRBV12-3/TRBV12-4
DNA: TGTGCCAGCAGTTTAACAGGGGGCAAGGTAAAGACCCAGTACTTC
CDR3: CASSLTGGKVKTQYF

D: NA
size: NA
J: TRBJ1-5
length: 16
V: TRBV7-9
DNA: TGTGCCAGCAGCTTAGAATCCGGGACGGGCAATCAGCCCCAGCATTTT
CDR3: CASSLESGTGNQPQHF

D: NA
size: NA
J: TRBJ2-3
length: 14
V: TRBV2
DNA: TGTGCCAGCACCAAAGACTATAGCACAGATACGCAGTATTTT
CDR3: CASTKDYSTDTQYF

D: NA
size: NA
J: TRBJ2-2
length: 15
V: TRBV29-1
DNA: TGCAGCGCCATGATAGGGAGCCACAACACCGGGGAGCTGTTTTTT
CDR3: CSAMIGSHNTGELFF

D: NA
size: NA
J: TRBJ1-1
length: 15
V: TRBV6-1
DNA: TGTGCCAGCAGTGACGAGGAGACAGGATTAACTGAAGCTTTCTTT
CDR3: CASSDEETGLTEAFF

D: NA
size: many
J: TRBJ2-1
length: 15
V: TRBV27
DNA: TGTGCCAGCAGTCCCCCCCCGGGGTCCTACAATGAGCAGTTCTTC
CDR3: CASSPPPGSYNEQFF

D: TRBD1
size: NA
J: TRBJ1-5
length: 16
V: TRBV12-3/TRBV12-4
DNA: TGTGCCAGCAGTGATAACAGGGGGATGGGCAATCAGCCCCAGCATTTT
CDR3: CASSDNRGMGNQPQHF

D: NA
size: few
J: TRBJ2-3
length: 14
V: TRBV20-1
DNA: TGCAGTGCTAGGCCTACCGGGTCCCTGGATACGCAGTATTTT
CDR3: CSARPTGSLDTQYF

D: NA
size: many
J: TRBJ2-5
length: 17
V: TRBV27
DNA: TGTGCCAGCAGTCCATCCCGGGTAGATGGTCGTCGAGAGACCCAGTACTTC
CDR3: CASSPSRVDGRRETQYF

D: NA
size: NA
J: TRBJ1-1
length: 15
V: TRBV6-1
DNA: TGTGCCACTTTGGTCGAGCGCCTCACAGGGACTGAAGCTTTCTTT
CDR3: CATLVERLTGTEAFF

D: TRBD1
size: NA
J: TRBJ1-2
length: 13
V: TRBV30
DNA: TGTGCCTGGAGCCTCAGGGGGGGCTATGGCTACACCTTC
CDR3: CAWSLRGGYGYTF

D: TRBD2
size: NA
J: TRBJ2-3
length: 16
V: TRBV11-2
DNA: TGTGCCAGCAGCTTAGATCTGGGGGGGTTCACAGATACGCAGTATTTT
CDR3: CASSLDLGGFTDTQYF

D: TRBD2
size: many
J: TRBJ2-1
length: 15
V: TRBV15
DNA: TGTGCCACCTCCCCGACTAGCGGGAGATTCAATGAGCAGTTCTTC
CDR3: CATSPTSGRFNEQFF

D: TRBD2
size: NA
J: TRBJ2-5
length: 17
V: TRBV9
DNA: TGTGCCAGCAGCGAGGGACTAGCGGGGGGGTACCAAGAGACCCAGTACTTC
CDR3: CASSEGLAGGYQETQYF

D: TRBD2
size: NA
J: TRBJ2-7
length: 19
V: TRBV20-1
DNA: TGCAGTGCTAGATATCTAGGAACTAGCGGGGTACCCACTACCTACGAGCAGTACTTC
CDR3: CSARYLGTSGVPTTYEQYF

D: NA
size: few
J: TRBJ1-1
length: 14
V: TRBV27
DNA: TGTGCCAGCAGGCCAAACAGGTATAGCACTGAAGCTTTCTTT
CDR3: CASRPNRYSTEAFF

D: TRBD2
size: few
J: TRBJ2-7
length: 14
V: TRBV20-1
DNA: TGCAGTGCTAGAGATGAGCGGGGAGCCTACGAGCAGTACTTC
CDR3: CSARDERGAYEQYF

D: TRBD2
size: NA
J: TRBJ2-3
length: 15
V: TRBV5-1
DNA: TGCGCCAGCAGCTTCGGGGGGGGGGCAGCAGATACGCAGTATTTT
CDR3: CASSFGGGAADTQYF

D: NA
size: many
J: TRBJ2-3
length: 16
V: TRBV7-9
DNA: TGTGCCAGCAGCTTCATGACAGGAAGTATCGCAGATACGCAGTATTTT
CDR3: CASSFMTGSIADTQYF

D: TRBD1
size: few
J: TRBJ2-7
length: 14
V: TRBV5-1
DNA: TGCGCCAGCACCAGGACAGGGAACACCTACGAGCAGTACTTC
CDR3: CASTRTGNTYEQYF

D: NA
size: many
J: TRBJ2-7
length: 14
V: TRBV7-9
DNA: TGTGCCAGCAGCTTAGCGGGGTTAGTCTACGAGCAGTACTTC
CDR3: CASSLAGLVYEQYF

D: NA
size: NA
J: TRBJ2-7
length: 15
V: TRBV7-2
DNA: TGTGCCAGCAGCCGAGTAGGGGGGACGGGGTACGAGCAGTACTTC
CDR3: CASSRVGGTGYEQYF

D: NA
size: many
J: TRBJ2-1
length: 13
V: TRBV7-2
DNA: TGTGCCAGCAGCGAGAGACAGACCTTAGAGCAGTTCTTC
CDR3: CASSERQTLEQFF

D: NA
size: NA
J: TRBJ2-5
length: 15
V: TRBV20-1
DNA: TGCAGTGCTAGAGATTGGGCGACAGGCCAAGAGACCCAGTACTTC
CDR3: CSARDWATGQETQYF

D: NA
size: NA
J: TRBJ2-3
length: 16
V: TRBV14
DNA: TGTGCCAGCAGCCAAAGCGGAGATAGAATTTCGGATACGCAGTATTTT
CDR3: CASSQSGDRISDTQYF

D: NA
size: few
J: TRBJ2-2
length: 15
V: TRBV2
DNA: TGTGCCAGCAGTTATACCGGGGCTAACACCGGGGAGCTGTTTTTT
CDR3: CASSYTGANTGELFF